This TCR beta chain was found in a study of blood T cell repertoires in COVID-19. With 0 bases clipped from V and 1 base from J, the junction kept 5 bases outside the gene matches. Germline V CDR1 and CDR2: SGHRS, YFSETQ. The length of the CDR3 is 16 residues. Repertoires were generated with immunoSEQ multiplex PCR, while TCRdb's copy carries only in-frame clones and drops some. The sample records about 280,000 clones, around 90% being singletons. This TCR came from a woman aged 18-30 years with acute COVID-19. V usage is TRBV5-1 and J usage is TRBJ2-7, with TRBD2 matching 9 bases. The sample was PBMCs or T cells enriched from blood (not recorded which). The CDR3 region is CASSLGPTSGSYEQYF. DNA for the CDR3: TGCGCCAGCAGCTTGGGGCCGACTAGCGGATCCTACGAGCAGTACTTC.